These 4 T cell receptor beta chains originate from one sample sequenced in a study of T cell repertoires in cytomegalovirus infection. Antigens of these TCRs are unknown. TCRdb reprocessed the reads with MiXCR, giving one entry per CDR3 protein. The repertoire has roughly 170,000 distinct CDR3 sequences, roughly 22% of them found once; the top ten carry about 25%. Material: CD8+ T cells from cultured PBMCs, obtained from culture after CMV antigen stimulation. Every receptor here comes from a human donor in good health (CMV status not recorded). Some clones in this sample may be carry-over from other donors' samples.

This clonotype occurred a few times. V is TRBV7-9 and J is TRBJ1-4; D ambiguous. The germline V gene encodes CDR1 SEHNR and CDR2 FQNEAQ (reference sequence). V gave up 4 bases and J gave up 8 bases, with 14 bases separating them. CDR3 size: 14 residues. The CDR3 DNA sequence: TGTGCCAGCAGCTCAGCGGACTGGTCGGAAAAACTGTTTTTT. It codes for CASSSADWSEKLFF.

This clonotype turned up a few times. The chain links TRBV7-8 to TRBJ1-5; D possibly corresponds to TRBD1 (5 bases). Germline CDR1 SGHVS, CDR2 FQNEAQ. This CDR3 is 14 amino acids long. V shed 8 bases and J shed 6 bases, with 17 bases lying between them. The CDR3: CASVQGGEGQPQHF. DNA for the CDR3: TGTGCCAGCGTCCAAGGAGGGGAAGGTCAGCCCCAGCATTTT.

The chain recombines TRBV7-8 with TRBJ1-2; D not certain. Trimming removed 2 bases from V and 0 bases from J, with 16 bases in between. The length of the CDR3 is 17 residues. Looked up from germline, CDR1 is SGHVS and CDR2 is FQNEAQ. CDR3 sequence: CASSLTSGYYSNYGYTF. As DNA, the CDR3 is TGTGCCAGCAGCTTAACTAGCGGATATTATTCTAACTATGGCTACACCTTC.

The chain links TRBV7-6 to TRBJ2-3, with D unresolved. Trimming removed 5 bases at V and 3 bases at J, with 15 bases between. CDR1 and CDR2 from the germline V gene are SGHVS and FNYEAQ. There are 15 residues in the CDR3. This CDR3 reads CASSPSERPTDTQYF. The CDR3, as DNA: TGTGCCAGCAGCCCCTCAGAAAGACCTACAGATACGCAGTATTTT.